What follows are 25 T cell receptor beta chains derived from one specimen sequenced in a study of a mutant IDH1 vaccine in newly diagnosed glioma. These receptors have no identified antigens. Indicated time point: week 47, end of study. Vaccine doses each comprised 300 ug of mutant IDH1 20-mer peptide, with topical imiquimod. TCRdb keeps only in-frame clones here, not all; method: immunoSEQ multiplex PCR. This table has approximately 60,000 clones, around four fifths appearing once. The material sequenced was PBMCs, taken from a glioma patient whose treatment included an IDH1 peptide vaccine. The receptors stem from a man aged 25 to 45 with glioma.

V and J are TRBV5-1 and TRBJ2-7, with D possibly being TRBD2 (6 bases). This CDR3 has 16 residues. The V end was cut by 0 bases, the J end by 7 bases, with 20 bases between. Germline CDR1 and CDR2: SGHRS and YFSETQ. CDR3 amino acids: CASSLEAGPRLTEQYF. The CDR3 nucleotides are TGCGCCAGCAGCTTGGAAGCGGGCCCAAGACTGACGGAGCAGTACTTC.

This clone was recorded a few times. The chain couples TRBV30 to TRBJ1-1; D gene uncertain. This CDR3 is 12 amino acids long. Germline lookup yields CDR1 GTSNPN and CDR2 SVGIG (reference sequence). V shed 2 bases and J shed 4 bases, with 8 bases lying between them. The CDR3 DNA reads as TGTGCCTGGAGTCCGGAATCCACTGAAGCTTTCTTT. Its translation: CAWSPESTEAFF.

This clone was detected only a few times. This chain connects TRBV2 to TRBJ1-5; 9 bases are a match to TRBD1. The V segment lost 5 bases and the J segment 3 bases; nucleotides outside the gene matches: 5. The germline V gene has CDR1 SNHLY and CDR2 FYNNEI. CDR3 length: 15 amino acids. The CDR3 reads CASSRDRATNQPQHF. In DNA form, the CDR3 reads TGTGCCAGCAGTCGGGACAGGGCTACCAATCAGCCCCAGCATTTT.

For the CDR3, the DNA is TGTGCCAGCAGCCAAGGCCCTAGGGTATTGGGCAATGAGCAGTTCTTC. This codes for CASSQGPRVLGNEQFF. The rearrangement joins TRBV4-2 to TRBJ2-1, with unresolved D. Trimming shortened V by 1 base and J by 6 bases, and 16 bases separated the two germline ends. Germline V gene lookup returns CDR1 LGHNA and CDR2 YNFKEQ. The CDR3 covers 16 residues.

The chain recombines TRBV5-1 with TRBJ2-5; D is ambiguous. The V gene's germline CDR1 is SGHRS and CDR2 YFSETQ. CDR3 length equals 15 residues. V was trimmed by 6 bases and J by 1 base, leaving 16 bases between them. The CDR3 sequence is CASTPARVIQETQYF. CDR3 nucleotides: TGCGCCAGCACCCCCGCCCGAGTGATCCAAGAGACCCAGTACTTC.

The sample holds a few counts of this clone. The gene calls are TRBV5-1 and TRBJ1-1; D is possibly TRBD1 (5 bases). The germline V gene has CDR1 SGHRS and CDR2 YFSETQ. The CDR3 runs 13 residues. V was pared by 0 bases and J by 7 bases, with 10 bases between. CDR3 bases: TGCGCCAGCAGCTTGGAGCTGGGGGTTGAAGCTTTCTTT. This codes for CASSLELGVEAFF.

This chain uses TRBV4-2 with TRBJ2-1; D unclear. CDR1 and CDR2 from the germline V gene are LGHNA and YNFKEQ. There are 13 residues in the CDR3. Trimming shortened V by 4 bases and J by 8 bases, and 12 bases separated the two germline ends. The CDR3 loop reads CASSPKAGHEQFF. CDR3 in DNA: TGTGCCAGCAGCCCAAAAGCCGGACATGAGCAGTTCTTC.

A single count supports this clone. The V gene is TRBV5-8, the J gene TRBJ1-2; no definite D call. This CDR3 has 14 amino acids. From germline, CDR1 is SGHTS and CDR2 YDEGEE. With 6 bases removed from V and 6 bases from J, the gap between germline ends came to 18 bases. The CDR3 DNA follows: TGTGCCAGCACCCTCCCCTTGGGGTTTAATGGCTACACCTTC. This codes for CASTLPLGFNGYTF.

This chain connects TRBV4-1 to TRBJ1-5; TRBD1 matches 8 bases. Trimming took 4 bases from V and 2 from J; bases not matched to a gene: 7. This CDR3 region has 16 residues. The germline gives CDR1 MGHRA, CDR2 YSYEKL. In DNA form, the CDR3 reads TGCGCCAGCAGCCCAGGGACAGGTAGAGGCAATCAGCCCCAGCATTTT. Translating it yields CASSPGTGRGNQPQHF.

The chain joins TRBV6-5 to TRBJ1-6; maybe TRBD1 (6 bases). V lost 0 bases and J lost 6, with 9 bases in between. The CDR3 runs to 15 residues. The germline gives CDR1 MNHEY, CDR2 SVGAGI. Here the CDR3 DNA reads TGTGCCAGCAGTTACTCCCAGGGGAGTAATTCACCCCTCCACTTT. Encoded protein: CASSYSQGSNSPLHF.

This chain joins TRBV12-5 and TRBJ2-1, with 7 bases aligning to TRBD1. V lost 3 bases, J lost 5 bases, and 10 bases stayed unmatched. Germline V lookup: CDR1 LGHNT, CDR2 FRNRAP. The CDR3 runs 16 residues. The CDR3: CASGFIGGTKDNEQFF. CDR3 nucleotide sequence: TGTGCTAGTGGTTTTATAGGGGGCACCAAAGACAATGAGCAGTTCTTC.

The rearrangement joins TRBV5-1 to TRBJ2-4; D unclear. Germline assignment: CDR1 SGHRS and CDR2 YFSETQ. Between the trimmed V and J ends, which lost 3 bases and 0 bases, there was a span of 16 bases. The CDR3 runs to 17 residues. CDR3 coding DNA: TGCGCCAGCAGCTGGTCTGCCCTAGGGCAAGCCAAAAACATTCAGTACTTC. Protein: CASSWSALGQAKNIQYF.

The rearrangement uses TRBV7-9 and TRBJ1-1; tentative D call: TRBD1 (5 bases). Looked up from germline, CDR1 is SEHNR and CDR2 is FQNEAQ (reference sequence). The CDR3 runs 17 residues. V was clipped by 1 base and J by 5 bases, with 20 bases between them. CDR3 protein: CASSLDLIYNGGTEAFF. CDR3 DNA: TGTGCCAGCAGCTTAGACCTAATATACAACGGGGGAACTGAAGCTTTCTTT. The variable domain in full, completed from reference TRBV7-9 and TRBJ1-1, reads DTGVSQNPRHKITKRGQNVTFRCDPISEHNRLYWYRQTLGQGPEFLTYFQNEAQLEKSRLLSDRFSAERPKGSFSTLEIQRTEQGDSAMYLCASSLDLIYNGGTEAFFGQGTRLTVV.

This clone was detected a few times. The chain combines TRBV5-1 with TRBJ1-1, with unresolved D. The V gene lost 5 bases and the J gene lost 1 base, with 9 bases spanning the gap. The length of the CDR3 is 13 residues. CDR1 is SGHRS, CDR2 YFSETQ, per germline. The CDR3 loop is CASSTRENTEAFF. In DNA, the CDR3 is TGCGCCAGCAGTACCCGGGAGAACACTGAAGCTTTCTTT.

The rearrangement uses TRBV11-2 and TRBJ2-7; D could derive from TRBD1 or TRBD2 (5 bases each). Trimming shortened V by 1 base and J by 6 bases, and 22 bases separated the two germline ends. This CDR3 comprises 17 residues. Germline values: CDR1 SGHAT, CDR2 FQNNGV. CDR3 loop: CASSLVEGRVGVSEQYF. Here the CDR3 DNA reads TGTGCCAGCAGCTTAGTGGAAGGCAGGGTCGGGGTCTCCGAGCAGTACTTC.

The CDR3 DNA sequence: TGTGCCAGCAGCTTGGGTGGGACAGGGGTTTCACCCCTCCACTTT. It encodes CASSLGGTGVSPLHF. The chain couples TRBV5-5 to TRBJ1-6; 10 nucleotides match TRBD1. Germline loops: CDR1 SGHKS, CDR2 YYEKEE (reference sequence). The V and J ends lost 0 bases and 9 bases, in that order; junction bases with no gene match: 3. The CDR3 contains 15 residues.

This clone was detected a few times. The chain employs TRBV29-1 and TRBJ1-1, with unresolved D. The CDR3 covers 11 residues. V was pared by 3 bases and J by 5 bases, with 7 bases between. In germline, CDR1 is SQVTM, CDR2 ANQGSEA. This CDR3 reads CSVEERTEAFF. The CDR3 DNA sequence: TGCAGCGTTGAGGAAAGAACTGAAGCTTTCTTT. The full variable domain, in which reference TRBV29-1 and TRBJ1-1 provide the parts outside the CDR3, is SAVISQKPSRDICQRGTSLTIQCQVDSQVTMMFWYRQQPGQSLTLIATANQGSEATYESGFVIDKFPISRPNLTFSTLTVSNMSPEDSSIYLCSVEERTEAFFGQGTRLTVV.

J is TRBJ1-4 and V is TRBV4-1; D gene unclear. Germline V CDR1 and CDR2: MGHRA, YSYEKL. The CDR3 loop spans 17 amino acids. V shed 0 bases and J shed 0 bases, with 11 bases lying between them. The DNA of the CDR3 is TGCGCCAGCAGCCAAGAGGCGACACCCTCAACTAATGAAAAACTGTTTTTT. As protein: CASSQEATPSTNEKLFF.

The chain uses TRBV13 and TRBJ2-7; 11 positions match TRBD2. The CDR3 spans 14 residues. The germline V gene encodes CDR1 PRHDT and CDR2 FYEKMQ (reference sequence). Germline trimming cut 6 bases from V and 6 bases from J; bases unmatched to any gene: 7. Here the CDR3 DNA reads TGTGCCAGCAGGAATAGCGGGGGGGCCATCGAGCAGTACTTC. Its protein product is CASRNSGGAIEQYF.

V is TRBV9 and J is TRBJ1-2; D possibly corresponds to TRBD1 (6 bases). Trimming shortened V by 0 bases and J by 0 bases, and 6 bases separated the two germline ends. The CDR3 totals 14 residues. The germline V gene has CDR1 SGDLS and CDR2 YYNGEE. CDR3 nucleotide sequence: TGTGCCAGCAGCGTAGACAGGGCTAACTATGGCTACACCTTC. It codes for CASSVDRANYGYTF.

Worth noting for this clone: Other DNA sequences in this sample translate to the same CDR3. V and J are TRBV27 and TRBJ2-7, with TRBD1 matching over 8 bases. The length of the CDR3 is 13 residues. In germline, CDR1 is MNHEY, CDR2 SMNVEV (reference sequence). With V trimmed by 4 bases and J by 1 base, 0 bases remained unmatched. The CDR3 reads CASSWTGSYEQYF. CDR3 nucleotides: TGTGCCAGCAGTTGGACAGGGTCCTACGAGCAGTACTTC.

The CDR3 region has the DNA TGTGCCAGCAGCTTAGGAGTGGCGCCTGGGAACACTGAAGCTTTCTTT. Translation: CASSLGVAPGNTEAFF. The chain combines TRBV7-6 with TRBJ1-1; D unclear. The CDR3 loop spans 16 amino acids. Germline CDR1 and CDR2: SGHVS and FNYEAQ. Trimming shortened V by 1 base and J by 1 base, and 13 bases separated the two germline ends. Drawing the rest from reference TRBV7-6 and TRBJ1-1, the complete variable domain is GAGVSQSPRYKVTKRGQDVALRCDPISGHVSLYWYRQALGQGPEFLTYFNYEAQQDKSGLPNDRFSAERPEGSISTLTIQRTEQRDSAMYRCASSLGVAPGNTEAFFGQGTRLTVV.

The gene calls are TRBV7-7 and TRBJ2-3; D is perhaps TRBD1 (6 bases). Trimming took off 1 base at V and 3 bases at J, with 8 bases between the two ends. This CDR3 region has 14 residues. Looked up from germline, CDR1 is SSHAT and CDR2 is FNYEAQ (reference sequence). CDR3 protein: CASSLGRGTDTQYF. The CDR3 nucleotides are TGTGCCAGCAGCTTAGGCAGGGGTACAGATACGCAGTATTTT.

The rearrangement uses TRBV6-5 and TRBJ2-5, with D possibly called TRBD1 or TRBD2 (5 bases each). V lost 5 bases to trimming and J lost 4 bases, with 11 bases between them. The CDR3 covers 13 residues. Germline V CDR1 and CDR2: MNHEY, SVGAGI. The CDR3 reads CASSHYGAETQYF. CDR3 sequence (DNA): TGTGCCAGCAGTCACTACGGGGCAGAGACCCAGTACTTC.

The chain carries TRBV6-5 and TRBJ1-2, with 7 positions matching TRBD1. The CDR3 has 13 residues. V was pared by 5 bases and J by 6 bases, with 6 bases of the junction left unmatched. Germline CDR1 is MNHEY and CDR2 is SVGAGI. The CDR3, as DNA: TGTGCCAGCAGTAATCGACAGGGCGATGGCTACACCTTC. Its translation is CASSNRQGDGYTF.